This TCR beta chain appears in the sequencing data of a study of shared T cell receptors in the human thymus. Some clones are missing from TCRdb's copy, which holds only in-frame ones; the method was immunoSEQ multiplex PCR. The sample shows some 700,000 clones, approximately 85% of them seen only once. The V segment lost 5 bases and the J segment 3 bases; nucleotides outside the gene matches: 9. The CDR3 has 15 amino acids. Germline V gives CDR1 SEHNR, CDR2 FQNEAQ (reference sequence). The data also belong to a second study, concerning human thymus T cells. That source adds: Resections were taken during corrective heart surgery, and the thymus tissue came from these.

Sequencing used thymocytes. The receptor comes from a girl under three years old with a congenital heart defect. The rearrangement links TRBV7-9 to TRBJ2-7; 8 bases align to TRBD1. The CDR3 nucleotides are TGTGCCAGCAGCCCCCCCGACAGGGGAGTCTACGAGCAGTACTTC. The encoded protein is CASSPPDRGVYEQYF.